The 12 T cell receptor beta chains given below trace back to one sample, sequenced in a study of CD8+CD57+ T cells in acquired aplastic anemia. Patients chosen for sequencing had CD8+CD57+ cells that had expanded, as shown by flow cytometry. The study profiled TCR beta VDJ and CDR3 using genomic DNA as template. Each CDR3 protein gets one entry after TCRdb re-called the reads with MiXCR. The sample yields about half a million distinct CDR3 sequences, approximately 32% seen once. What was sequenced was sorted CD4+, CD8+, or CD8+CD57+ T cells (not recorded which) from PBMCs. The source of these receptors is a human donor with aplastic anemia.

The V call is TRBV29-1, the J call TRBJ1-1; 11 bases are a match to TRBD1. Germline-derived CDR1 and CDR2 are SQVTM and ANQGSEA. Losses at the gene ends were 6 bases for V and 5 bases for J; bases not matched to a gene: 2. This CDR3 has 12 residues. The CDR3 loop reads CSVRDRGTEAFF. CDR3 DNA sequence: TGCAGCGTCCGGGACAGGGGGACTGAAGCTTTCTTT.

A word on this clonotype: A much larger clone sits a single nucleotide away, making a read error possible. V usage is TRBV20-1 and J usage is TRBJ2-1; 8 bases map to TRBD2. J gave up 10 bases and V 5 bases, and 13 bases lay outside the gene matches. Germline V gene sequence: CDR1 DFQATT, CDR2 SNEGSKA (reference sequence). The CDR3 runs to 14 residues. DNA of the CDR3: TGCAGTGCTCCGCCCACTAGCGGTGCCTACGAGCAGTTCTTC. This translates into CSAPPTSGAYEQFF.

This clonotype was seen more than once but under ten times. V usage is TRBV5-1 and J usage is TRBJ1-1; D remains unclear. Germline loops: CDR1 SGHRS, CDR2 YFSETQ. The CDR3 extends over 15 amino acids. V lost 4 bases to trimming and J lost 5 bases, with 18 bases between them. The CDR3: CASSTGESAATEAFF. The CDR3 DNA reads as TGCGCCAGCAGCACGGGAGAAAGCGCGGCAACTGAAGCTTTCTTT.

In its sample, this clonotype was seen many times. The chain recombines TRBV29-1 with TRBJ2-7; D is perhaps TRBD1 or TRBD2 (6 bases each). Trimming pared 7 bases from V and 5 bases from J, leaving 18 bases between. This CDR3 is built from 13 residues. The germline CDR1 and CDR2 sequences are SQVTM and ANQGSEA. CDR3 residues: CSALTGGRNEQYF. The CDR3 DNA sequence: TGCAGCGCCTTAACTGGGGGGCGGAACGAGCAGTACTTC.

In regard to this clonotype: A much larger clone sits a single nucleotide away, making a read error possible. The J gene is TRBJ2-7, the V gene TRBV5-1; a weak D match, TRBD1 (5 bases). Trimming stripped 7 bases from V and 6 bases from J, with 14 bases between. CDR1 is SGHRS and CDR2 is YFSETQ in the germline V gene. This CDR3 has 12 residues. DNA of the CDR3: TGCGCCAGCGCCGGACACCTTGGCGAGCAGTACTTC. Residues: CASAGHLGEQYF.

This chain uses TRBV15 with TRBJ1-2, with 8 bases lining up with TRBD1. CDR1 and CDR2 from the germline V gene are LNHNV and YYDKDF (reference sequence). CDR3 length equals 13 residues. Losses at the gene ends were 2 bases for V and 6 bases for J; bases not matched to a gene: 2. This chain's CDR3 is CATSRLTGDGYTF. CDR3 sequence (DNA): TGTGCCACCAGCAGACTGACAGGGGATGGCTACACCTTC.

This chain uses TRBV7-8 with TRBJ2-1; 7 bases fit TRBD1. J lost 12 bases, V lost 2 bases, and 10 bases had no gene match. Per the germline V gene, CDR1 is SGHVS and CDR2 is FQNEAQ. The CDR3 runs to 14 residues. The CDR3 nucleotides read TGTGCCAGCAGCTTACCAGCAGACAGGGAGCGGCAGTTCTTC. It specifies CASSLPADRERQFF. The variable domain in full, with the rest retrieved from reference TRBV7-8 and TRBJ2-1, is GAGVSQSPRYKVAKRGQDVALRCDPISGHVSLFWYQQALGQGPEFLTYFQNEAQLDKSGLPSDRFFAERPEGSVSTLKIQRTQQEDSAVYLCASSLPADRERQFFGPGTRLTVL.

This clonotype was seen ten or more times. The chain is built from TRBV20-1 and TRBJ2-7; D gene unclear. CDR3 length: 15 amino acids. CDR1 is DFQATT, CDR2 SNEGSKA, per germline (reference sequence). Trimming stripped 6 bases from V and 0 bases from J, with 18 bases between. CDR3 coding DNA: TGCAGTGCCCTCGCGCTGAGAACGAGCTCCTACGAGCAGTACTTC. This sequence encodes CSALALRTSSYEQYF.

This clonotype was observed many times. The CDR3 DNA follows: TGCAGTGCCGGGACAGCAAAATCGGGATCACCCCTCCACTTT. This gives the protein CSAGTAKSGSPLHF. V gene TRBV20-1 combines with J gene TRBJ1-6; 7 bases match TRBD1. J was trimmed by 10 bases and V by 6 bases; bases with no gene match: 12. Germline CDR1 is DFQATT and CDR2 is SNEGSKA (reference sequence). The CDR3 runs to 14 residues.

There are many counts of this clonotype. This chain uses TRBV20-1 with TRBJ2-7; D may be TRBD1 (5 bases). CDR3 size: 11 residues. Germline V gene lookup returns CDR1 DFQATT and CDR2 SNEGSKA (reference sequence). V was clipped by 3 bases and J by 3 bases, with 6 bases between them. The CDR3 DNA follows: TGCAGTGCTAGGGACAACTACGAGCAGTACTTC. This translates into CSARDNYEQYF.

This clonotype was detected ten times or more. The chain uses TRBV7-6 and TRBJ1-1, with unresolved D. Germline CDR1 SGHVS, CDR2 FNYEAQ. V was clipped by 5 bases and J by 2 bases, with 9 bases between them. This CDR3 has 13 amino acids. The CDR3 loop reads CASSPYRNTEAFF. The CDR3 DNA reads as TGTGCCAGCAGCCCCTACAGAAACACTGAAGCTTTCTTT.

Comment on this clonotype: A much bigger clone sits one base away, suggesting this may be a read error. J is TRBJ1-2 and V is TRBV20-1, with a tentative D call TRBD1 (5 bases). Germline V gene data show CDR1 as DFQATT and CDR2 as SNEGSKA (reference sequence). This CDR3 spans 16 amino acids. V was clipped by 6 bases and J by 0 bases, with 20 bases between them. Written as DNA, the CDR3 is TGCAGTGCCAGTCGGGACGGCTCTATCTCTAACTATGGCTACACCTTC. Protein: CSASRDGSISNYGYTF.